Listed below are T cell receptor beta chains from one sample, sequenced in a study of response to subunit inactivated influenza vaccine. TCRdb re-analysed the RT-PCR reads in MiXCR, keeping a single row per CDR3 protein. This sample carries 530,000 or so distinct CDR3 sequences, roughly 15% of them seen once, and the ten largest clones take over 8.5%. Source: PBMCs from blood, taken roughly 12 days after vaccination. Receptor source: a man in his fifties who received an inactivated influenza vaccine. Each CDR3 is given with its conserved first and last residue. D genes are given only for firm matches. Clone size is shown for a subset of rows, as once, few, many or a class of expanded clone.

j_call clone_size d_call v_call cdr3_nt cdr3_aa
TRBJ1-1 few TRBD1 TRBV6-2/TRBV6-3 TGTGCCAGCAGTAAGACAGGGATCACTGAAGCTTTCTTT CASSKTGITEAFF
TRBJ1-1 - - TRBV27 TGTGCCAGCCGTGGCGGGGGGGGGCATTTCTTAACTGAAGCTTTCTTT CASRGGGGHFLTEAFF
TRBJ2-7 - TRBD2 TRBV7-9 TGTGCCAGCAGCTGGGAGTCAGGGACTACCTACGAGCAGTACTTC CASSWESGTTYEQYF
TRBJ1-1 few - TRBV5-1 TGCGCCAGCAGCTTGGTCGCCGGGGTCGAAGCTTTCTTT CASSLVAGVEAFF
TRBJ1-5 - - TRBV27 TGTGCCAGCAGTTTATTACAGGGTGGACAGCCCCAGCATTTT CASSLLQGGQPQHF
TRBJ1-1 - - TRBV4-2 TGTGCCAGCAGCCAAGGACAGTTTGGGGGGACTGAAGCTTTCTTT CASSQGQFGGTEAFF
TRBJ2-7 - - TRBV15 TGTGCCACCAGCGACACCTACGAGCAGTACTTC CATSDTYEQYF
TRBJ2-5 few - TRBV7-8 TGTGCCAGCAGCCTACTAACGGACAGAGAACAGTACTTC CASSLLTDREQYF
TRBJ2-1 - TRBD1 TRBV6-5 TGTGCCAGCAGTTACCCTACAGGGGGCCCCTACAATGAGCAGTTCTTC CASSYPTGGPYNEQFF
TRBJ2-7 few TRBD2 TRBV20-1 TGCAGTGCTAGAGCGACTAGCCGGTACGAGCAGTACTTC CSARATSRYEQYF